This section outlines one TCR beta chain sequence together with its context. Its target antigen remains unknown. It has no much larger one-base neighbor in the sample; base qualities were not kept. The data belong to a study of OX40 agonist ivuxolimab in advanced cancers. Turning to the overall study: Ivuxolimab, which targeted the costimulatory receptor OX40 (CD134), was an agonistic, fully human IgG2 monoclonal antibody. Intravenous ivuxolimab was administered to patients every 2 weeks at six dose levels: 0.01, 0.1, 0.3, 1.5, 3 and 10 mg/kg. Among the roughly 52 dose-escalation patients, roughly 20 had hepatocellular carcinoma, roughly 15 melanoma, 9 renal cell carcinoma and 9 head and neck cancer. A male proportion of 75% to 85% and a mean age of approximately 61 years, ranging from 23 to 79, were recorded for the dose-escalation cohort. Prior anti-PD-1, anti-PD-L1 or anti-CTLA-4 therapy was permitted, and checkpoint inhibitors had been received by more than 35% of dose-escalation patients. Partial responses occurred in three dose-escalation patients: two with cutaneous melanoma and one with hepatocellular carcinoma. The purpose of peripheral TCRbeta sequencing was to test whether ivuxolimab changed TCR sequence diversity and led to clonal T-cell expansion. The paper describes the monotherapy dose-escalation part (N of about 52 patients) of the phase I trial of ivuxolimab.

To sequence the TCRbeta CDR3 region, genomic DNA was isolated from the sorted cells. The immunoSEQ Assay was used for sequencing of TCRbeta CDR3 regions. This is the immuneACCESS table as TCRdb keeps it, with only in-frame sequences that have V and J called. A part of the clones is gone; compared with another copy, unresolved V genes explain less than half, and the rest is unexplained. The sample table contains about 35,000 clones; only one count was recorded for about 84% of them. About a sixth of the sample goes to the ten largest clones. The trial excluded patients who had a history of autoimmune disease or were on systemic immunosuppression. Peripheral blood for TCR sequencing was collected from all dose cohorts at baseline, on cycle 4 day 1, and on cycle 7 day 1. Samples came from an open-label, multicenter, first-in-human phase I dose-escalation trial of ivuxolimab. Adults with locally advanced or metastatic melanoma, renal cell, hepatocellular, or head and neck squamous cell carcinoma were enrolled in the trial. CD4+ and CD8+ T cells were sorted separately from peripheral blood before TCR sequencing.

CDR1 and CDR2, per the germline V gene, are SGHAT and FQNNGV. Spanning cysteine to phenylalanine, the CDR3 consists of 13 amino acids. The retained sequence is limited to the CDR3, 39 bases, with the frame set at the first base. V trim: 11 bases; J trim: 1 base; unmatched bases: 5. What the authors observed across the whole study: At doses from 0.1 to 3.0 mg/kg, clonal expansion was seen in both CD4+ and CD8+ blood T cells between baseline and week 6. After ivuxolimab, expanded clones were on average more numerous among CD8+ T cells than among CD4+ T cells. Low levels of normalized T-cell clonal expansion were also seen in some nonresponding patients. In partial responders in the 0.1-3.0 mg/kg groups, normalized peripheral clonal expansion was found to be among the lowest, especially among CD8+ T cells. The antigen specificity of the peripheral T cells that underwent clonal expansion was not determined.

This specimen consisted of CD4+ or CD8+ T cells sorted from blood, obtained in a trial of the OX40 agonist ivuxolimab. The chain is encoded by TRBV11-2 joined to TRBJ2-7, with 10 bases aligning to TRBD1. The sequence was obtained from an adult with an advanced solid tumor such as melanoma, head and neck, liver or kidney cancer. The CDR3 region reads CAGRTGGSYEQYF. The DNA reads TGTGCCGGACGGACAGGGGGGTCCTACGAGCAGTACTTC. The variable domain in full, with residues beyond the CDR3 obtained from the reference TRBV11-2 and TRBJ2-7 genes, is EAGVAQSPRYKIIEKRQSVAFWCNPISGHATLYWYQQILGQGPKLLIQFQNNGVVDDSQLPKDRFSAERLKGVDSTLKIQPAKLEDSAVYLCAGRTGGSYEQYFGPGTRLTVT.